This T cell receptor (beta chain) was obtained from a study of T-cell reconstitution after alpha-beta-depleted transplantation in children (TCRdb year 2016). Broadly, across the study: The study quantitatively tracked T-cell immune reconstitution after TCRalphabeta/CD19-depleted allogeneic hematopoietic cell transplantation in children using TCR repertoire profiling.

Libraries were made using PCR. TCRdb shows the sequencer as Illumina HiSeq 2500. To normalize quantification of the TCRbeta repertoire, the TCR libraries were built with molecular barcoding that relied on unique molecular identifiers. TCRdb reanalyzed the raw reads on its own, using fastp at Q25 for trimming and MiXCR for clone calling, and kept in-frame beta chains. When rows share a CDR3 protein, they turn into one entry using the most common DNA and genes. The sample yields around 500,000 distinct CDR3 sequences; 9.5% to 15% were counted once. Around 6% of the sample goes to the ten largest clones. With regard to this clonotype: Its antigen is unknown. There are no base qualities to consult, and no much larger clone falls within one base.

The sample in question was PBMCs from the stem cell graft donor, obtained from the stem cell graft. The source of this sequence is a human donor who donated a stem cell graft to a child with combined immunodeficiency.

The CDR3 in this case is CASSQDDSGPTYEQYF. The DNA sequence is given as TGCGCCAGCAGCCAAGATGACAGCGGGCCTACCTACGAGCAGTACTTC. The chain was built from TRBV4-3 and TRBJ2-7; the D gene is perhaps TRBD2, from 6 matching bases. CDR1 and CDR2, looked up from the germline V gene, are LGHNA and YSLEER. Between the V and J ends, shortened by 0 bases and 2 bases respectively, the junction contains 14 bases. The CDR3 runs 16 residues from the cysteine to the phenylalanine. Of all the DNA, just the CDR3 is kept, 48 bases in frame from base 1.